The 9 T cell receptor beta chains below all came from one sample that was sequenced in a study of blood T cells in healthy people across ages. A second PCR of 7 to 11 cycles used a sample-barcoded 5' primer and a J-beta primer mix. From the 5' RACE reads, TCRdb called clonotypes with MiXCR, one entry per CDR3 protein. The sample contains over 600,000 distinct CDR3 sequences, around 43% of which appear only once. Sequences were obtained from blood. The receptors come from an elderly man in good health.

The J gene is TRBJ2-3, the V gene TRBV3-1; 8 bases match TRBD2. From germline, CDR1 is LGHDT and CDR2 YNNKEL (reference sequence). The CDR3 is made up of 16 amino acids. Trimming took 1 base from V and 4 from J; bases not matched to a gene: 7. CDR3 DNA sequence: TGTGCCAGCAGCCAAGGCGGACTGACTAGCGCAGATACGCAGTATTTT. It codes for CASSQGGLTSADTQYF.

CDR3 sequence reads: CASSPRLDLQYF. DNA of the CDR3: TGTGCCAGCAGCCCCCGCCTTGATTTGCAGTACTTC. V gene TRBV11-2 combines with J gene TRBJ2-7; D uncertain. Germline loops: CDR1 SGHAT, CDR2 FQNNGV. V was trimmed by 5 bases and J by 9 bases, leaving 14 bases between them. This CDR3 has 12 amino acids.

This clonotype was counted a few times. The chain couples TRBV10-1 to TRBJ2-6; D gene ambiguous. The germline V gene encodes CDR1 WNHNN and CDR2 SYGVQD (reference sequence). This CDR3 has 13 amino acids. Trimming took 2 bases from V and 3 from J, leaving 2 bases between them. The CDR3 coding sequence is TGCGCCAGCAGTGAGGATGGGGCCAACGTCCTGACTTTC. Protein sequence: CASSEDGANVLTF.

This clonotype was counted between two and nine times. The rearrangement uses TRBV3-1 and TRBJ2-5; no clear D gene. Germline lookup yields CDR1 LGHDT and CDR2 YNNKEL (reference sequence). This CDR3 comprises 14 residues. Trimming shortened V by 2 bases and J by 5 bases, and 12 bases separated the two germline ends. The CDR3 loop is CASSQMARPETQYF. As DNA, the CDR3 is TGTGCCAGCAGCCAAATGGCCAGGCCGGAGACCCAGTACTTC.

In its sample, this clonotype was seen a few times. The rearrangement links TRBV29-1 to TRBJ2-7, with a tentative D call TRBD1 (5 bases). Germline assignment: CDR1 SQVTM and CDR2 ANQGSEA. This CDR3 contains 13 residues. Trimming stripped 6 bases from V and 9 bases from J, with 21 bases between. The CDR3 protein is CSVVTGGRSPQYF. CDR3 bases: TGCAGCGTCGTAACAGGCGGCAGGTCCCCGCAGTACTTC.

The chain has TRBV9 and TRBJ2-1; no reliable D call. Germline CDR1 is SGDLS and CDR2 is YYNGEE. CDR3 size: 16 residues. Trimming removed 0 bases at V and 6 bases at J, with 16 bases between. CDR3 nucleotides: TGTGCCAGCAGCGTAGAACTTTTGCCCCCCACCAATGAGCAGTTCTTC. Protein sequence: CASSVELLPPTNEQFF.

This clonotype has at least ten counts. The chain employs TRBV6-2 or TRBV6-3 and TRBJ2-6; either TRBD1 or TRBD2 may supply D (5 bases each). Germline V gene data show CDR1 as MNHEY and CDR2 as SVGEGT. The V end was cut by 5 bases, the J end by 0 bases, with 11 bases between. The CDR3 consists of 16 residues. CDR3 loop: CASSTRGFSGANVLTF. Written as DNA, the CDR3 is TGTGCCAGCAGTACCCGGGGCTTCTCTGGGGCCAACGTCCTGACTTTC.

This clonotype was counted a few times. The chain links TRBV5-6 to TRBJ2-7; the D gene is possibly TRBD2 (5 bases). CDR3 length equals 14 residues. V dropped 5 bases and J dropped 0 bases, with 12 bases sitting between them. The germline gives CDR1 SGHDT, CDR2 YYEEEE. CDR3 region: CASRRGIRSYEQYF. Here the CDR3 DNA reads TGTGCCAGCAGACGAGGGATACGCTCCTACGAGCAGTACTTC.

The chain employs TRBV5-1 and TRBJ2-3, with 15 nucleotides matching TRBD2. The germline V gene has CDR1 SGHRS and CDR2 YFSETQ. V lost 6 bases to trimming and J lost 1 base; unmatched junction nucleotides: 15. CDR3 length equals 20 residues. CDR3 bases: TGCGCCAGCACCGAAGGAGGACTCGGGACTAGCGGGGGGCGCACAGATACGCAGTATTTT. This encodes CASTEGGLGTSGGRTDTQYF.